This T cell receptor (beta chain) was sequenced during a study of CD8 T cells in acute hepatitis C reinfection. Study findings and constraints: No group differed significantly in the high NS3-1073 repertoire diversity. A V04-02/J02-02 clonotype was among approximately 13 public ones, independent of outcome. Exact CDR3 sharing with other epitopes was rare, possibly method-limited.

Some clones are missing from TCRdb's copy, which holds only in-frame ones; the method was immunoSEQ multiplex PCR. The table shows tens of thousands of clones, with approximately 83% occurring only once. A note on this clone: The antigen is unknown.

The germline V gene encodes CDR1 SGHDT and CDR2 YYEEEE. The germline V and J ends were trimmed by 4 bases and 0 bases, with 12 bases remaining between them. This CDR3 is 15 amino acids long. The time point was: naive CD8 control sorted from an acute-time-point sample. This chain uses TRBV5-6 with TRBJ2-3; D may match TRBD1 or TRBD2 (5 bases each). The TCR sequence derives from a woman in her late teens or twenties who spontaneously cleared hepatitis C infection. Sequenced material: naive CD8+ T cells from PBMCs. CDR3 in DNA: TGTGCCAGCAGCCACGAGGGGTATAGCACAGATACGCAGTATTTT. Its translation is CASSHEGYSTDTQYF.